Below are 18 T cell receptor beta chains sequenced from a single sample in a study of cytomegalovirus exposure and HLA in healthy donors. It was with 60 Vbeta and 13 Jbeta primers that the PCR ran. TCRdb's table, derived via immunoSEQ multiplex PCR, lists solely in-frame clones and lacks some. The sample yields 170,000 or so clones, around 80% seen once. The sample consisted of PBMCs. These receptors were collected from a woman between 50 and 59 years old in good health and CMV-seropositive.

CDR3: CASSRSQTGPRNEQYF. CDR3 coding DNA: TGTGCCAGCAGCCGAAGCCAGACAGGCCCACGGAACGAGCAGTACTTC. This chain uses TRBV5-5 with TRBJ2-5; possible D gene TRBD1, 6 bases. The closer fit of TRBJ2-7 to the DNA end suggests the J call may be wrong. The CDR3 covers 16 residues. Germline values: CDR1 SGHKS, CDR2 YYEKEE (reference sequence).

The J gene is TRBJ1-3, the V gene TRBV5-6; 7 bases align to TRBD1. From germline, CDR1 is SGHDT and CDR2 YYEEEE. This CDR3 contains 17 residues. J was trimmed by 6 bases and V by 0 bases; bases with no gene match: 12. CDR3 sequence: CASSLAPGGSRENTIYF. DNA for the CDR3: TGTGCCAGCAGCTTGGCCCCAGGGGGGTCACGGGAAAACACCATATATTTT.

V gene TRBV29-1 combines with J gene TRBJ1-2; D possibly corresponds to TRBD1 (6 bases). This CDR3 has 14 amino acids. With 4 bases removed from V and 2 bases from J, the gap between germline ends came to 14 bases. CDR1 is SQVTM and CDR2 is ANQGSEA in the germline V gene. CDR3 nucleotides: TGCAGCGTTGCACCACAGGGACCCAACTATGGCTACACCTTC. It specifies CSVAPQGPNYGYTF.

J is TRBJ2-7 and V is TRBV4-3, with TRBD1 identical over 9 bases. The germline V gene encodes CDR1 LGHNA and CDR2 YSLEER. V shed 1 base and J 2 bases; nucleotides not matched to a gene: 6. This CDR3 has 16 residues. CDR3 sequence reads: CASSQGGGTGPYEQYF. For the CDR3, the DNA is TGCGCCAGCAGCCAAGGGGGCGGGACAGGGCCCTACGAGCAGTACTTC.

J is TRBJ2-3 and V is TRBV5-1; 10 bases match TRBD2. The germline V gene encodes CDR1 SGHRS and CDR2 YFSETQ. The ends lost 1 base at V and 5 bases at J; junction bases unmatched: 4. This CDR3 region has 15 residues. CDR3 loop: CASSLPAGGQDTQYF. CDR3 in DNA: TGCGCCAGCAGCTTGCCAGCGGGGGGGCAAGATACGCAGTATTTT.

The CDR3 protein is CASSLQGTTSTDTQYF. For the CDR3, the DNA is TGTGCCAGCAGCTTGCAGGGTACCACTAGCACAGATACGCAGTATTTT. The chain employs TRBV7-3 and TRBJ2-3, with D perhaps TRBD1 (5 bases). Germline CDR1 reads SGHTA; CDR2 reads FQGTGA. V was clipped by 3 bases and J by 0 bases, with 13 bases between them. This CDR3 is built from 16 residues.

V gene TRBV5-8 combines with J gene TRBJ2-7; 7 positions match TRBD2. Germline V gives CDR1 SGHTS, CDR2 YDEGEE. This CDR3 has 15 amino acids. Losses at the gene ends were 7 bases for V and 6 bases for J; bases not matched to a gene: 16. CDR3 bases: TGTGCCAGCTCCGATGTGGGCGGGAGTATCGTCGAGCAGTACTTC. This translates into CASSDVGGSIVEQYF. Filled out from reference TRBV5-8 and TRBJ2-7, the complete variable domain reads EAGVTQSPTHLIKTRGQQATLRCSPISGHTSVYWYQQALGLGLQFLLWYDEGEERNRGNFPPRFSGRQFPNYSSELNVNALELEDSALYLCASSDVGGSIVEQYFGPGTRLTVT.

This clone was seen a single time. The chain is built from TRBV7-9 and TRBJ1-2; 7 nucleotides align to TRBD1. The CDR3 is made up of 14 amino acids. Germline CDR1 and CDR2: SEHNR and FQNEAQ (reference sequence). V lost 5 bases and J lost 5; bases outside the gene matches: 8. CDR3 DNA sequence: TGTGCCAGCAGCCCCCCGGGACAGCAGTATGGCTACACCTTC. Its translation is CASSPPGQQYGYTF.

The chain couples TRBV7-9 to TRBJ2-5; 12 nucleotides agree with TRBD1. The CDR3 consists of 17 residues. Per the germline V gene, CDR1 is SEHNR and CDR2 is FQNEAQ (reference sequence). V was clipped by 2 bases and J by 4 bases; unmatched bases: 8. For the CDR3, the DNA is TGTGCCAGCAGCTTAAATTTCCGGGACAGGGGGCGAGAGACCCAGTACTTC. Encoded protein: CASSLNFRDRGRETQYF.

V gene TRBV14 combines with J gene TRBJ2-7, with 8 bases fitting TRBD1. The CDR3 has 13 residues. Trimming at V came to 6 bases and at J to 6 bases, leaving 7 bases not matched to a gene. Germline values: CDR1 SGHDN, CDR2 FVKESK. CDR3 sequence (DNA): TGTGCCAGCAGTCCGTATACAGGGGGCGAGCAGTACTTC. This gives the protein CASSPYTGGEQYF.

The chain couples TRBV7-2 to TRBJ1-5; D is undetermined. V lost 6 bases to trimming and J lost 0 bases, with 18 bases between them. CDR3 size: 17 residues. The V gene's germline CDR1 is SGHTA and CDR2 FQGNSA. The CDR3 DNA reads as TGTGCCAGCAGTCGGGAGGGTGGGATAGGTAGCAATCAGCCCCAGCATTTT. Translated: CASSREGGIGSNQPQHF.

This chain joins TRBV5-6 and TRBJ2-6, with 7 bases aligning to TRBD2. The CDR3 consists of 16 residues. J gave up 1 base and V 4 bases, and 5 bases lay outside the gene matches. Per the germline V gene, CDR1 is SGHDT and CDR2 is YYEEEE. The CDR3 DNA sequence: TGTGCCAGCAGCCCGACGGGGGGTTCTGGGGCCAACGTCCTGACTTTC. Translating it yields CASSPTGGSGANVLTF.

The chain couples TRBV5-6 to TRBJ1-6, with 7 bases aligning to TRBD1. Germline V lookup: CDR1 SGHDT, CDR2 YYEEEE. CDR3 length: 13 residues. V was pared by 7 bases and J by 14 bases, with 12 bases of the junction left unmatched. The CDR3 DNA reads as TGTGCCAGCGGCCGAGGGACAGCACGGGCCCTCCACTTT. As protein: CASGRGTARALHF.

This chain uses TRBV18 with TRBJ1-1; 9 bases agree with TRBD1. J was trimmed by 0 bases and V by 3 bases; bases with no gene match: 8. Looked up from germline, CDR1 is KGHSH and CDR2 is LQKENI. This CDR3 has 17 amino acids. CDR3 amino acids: CASSPPGQGGMNTEAFF. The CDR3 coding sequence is TGTGCCAGCTCACCTCCGGGACAGGGAGGGATGAACACTGAAGCTTTCTTT.

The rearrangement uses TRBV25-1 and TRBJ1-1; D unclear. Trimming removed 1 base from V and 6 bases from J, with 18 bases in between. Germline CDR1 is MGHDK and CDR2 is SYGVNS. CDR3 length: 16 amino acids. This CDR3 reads CASSESGIGTAPEAFF. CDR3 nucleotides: TGTGCCAGCAGTGAATCAGGTATCGGAACTGCGCCTGAAGCTTTCTTT.

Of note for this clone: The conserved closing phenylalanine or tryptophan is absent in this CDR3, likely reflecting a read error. CDR3 region: CASTGVSDYEQYL. CDR3 bases: TGCGCCAGCACCGGGGTTAGCGACTACGAGCAGTACCTC. The V and J genes are TRBV5-1 and TRBJ2-7; possible D gene TRBD2, 5 bases. The CDR3 totals 13 residues. Deletions cut 6 bases from V and 3 bases from J, with 13 bases between. Looked up from germline, CDR1 is SGHRS and CDR2 is YFSETQ.

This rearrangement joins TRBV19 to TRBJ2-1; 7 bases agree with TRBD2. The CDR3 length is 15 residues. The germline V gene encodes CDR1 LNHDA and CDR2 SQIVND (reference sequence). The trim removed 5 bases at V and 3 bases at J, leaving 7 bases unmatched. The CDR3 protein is CASSGPSGIYNEQFF. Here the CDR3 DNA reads TGTGCCAGTAGTGGGCCCAGCGGGATCTACAATGAGCAGTTCTTC.

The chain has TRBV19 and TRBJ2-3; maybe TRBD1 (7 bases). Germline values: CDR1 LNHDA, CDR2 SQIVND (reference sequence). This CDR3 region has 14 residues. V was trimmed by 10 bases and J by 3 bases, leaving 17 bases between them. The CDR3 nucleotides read TGTGCCACCTCAGGGGGGCGCATGACAGATACGCAGTATTTT. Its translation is CATSGGRMTDTQYF.